Listed below are T cell receptor beta chains from one sample, sequenced in a study of blood T cell repertoires in COVID-19. Sequenced by immunoSEQ multiplex PCR; TCRdb stores in-frame clones only, minus some. The data hold about 150,000 clones, with 84% observed a single time. The material sequenced was peripheral blood. The origin of the receptors is a man aged 18 to 29 with active or convalescent COVID-19. Each CDR3 is given with its conserved first and last residue. A D gene is named only where the DNA matches it firmly. A clone size is listed for some rows: how often the clone was seen (once, few, many), or a class if it is expanded.

j_gene	v_gene	abundance	d_gene	CDR3nt	CDR3aa
TRBJ2-3	TRBV7-2	few	-	TGTGCCAGCAGCTTATCTGCTAGCGAGGTCCCAGATACGCAGTATTTT	CASSLSASEVPDTQYF
TRBJ1-2	TRBV27	-	TRBD1	TGTGCCAGCAGTCCGACAGGGCTCTATGGCTACACCTTC	CASSPTGLYGYTF
TRBJ2-1	TRBV11-2	-	TRBD2	TGTGCCAGCAGCAGAGGGTGGCTAGCGGAGTACAATGAGCAGTTCTTC	CASSRGWLAEYNEQFF
TRBJ2-1	TRBV11-2	-	-	TGTGCCAGCAGTTCGTCCGGGACAAGCTCCTACAATGAGCAGTTCTTC	CASSSSGTSSYNEQFF
TRBJ1-3	TRBV7-9	-	-	TGTGCCAGCAGCTTATCTGCGGTCTCTGGAAACACCATATATTTT	CASSLSAVSGNTIYF
TRBJ2-7	TRBV11-2	-	TRBD1	TGTGCCAGCAGCCCATACAGGGGGCCCGAGCAGTACTTC	CASSPYRGPEQYF
TRBJ2-2	TRBV27	-	TRBD1	TGTGCCAGCAGTTTGGACAGGATTAACACCGGGGAGCTGTTTTTT	CASSLDRINTGELFF
TRBJ1-5	TRBV10-3	-	TRBD1	TGTGCCATCAGTGGAGGACAGGGAAATCAGCCCCAGCATTTT	CAISGGQGNQPQHF
TRBJ2-7	TRBV5-1	-	TRBD1	TGCGCCAGCAGCTTCGGGGCAGGGGGCCCCTACGAGCAGTACTTC	CASSFGAGGPYEQYF
TRBJ2-5	TRBV15	-	TRBD2	TGTGCCACCAGCAGAGATCTCGCGGGGGGGCGGGAGACCCAGTACTTC	CATSRDLAGGRETQYF
TRBJ2-5	TRBV5-1	-	TRBD2	TGCGCCAGCAGGCGCAGATTAGATTTGACTAGCGGACAAGAGACCCAGTACTTC	CASRRRLDLTSGQETQYF
TRBJ1-2	TRBV6-2/TRBV6-3	-	TRBD1	TGTGCCAGCAGTTGGGACAGGGTCTATGGCTACACCTTC	CASSWDRVYGYTF
TRBJ1-6	TRBV5-5	-	-	TGTGCCAGCGGCCTCGGAGATTCAAGTTCACCCCTCCACTTT	CASGLGDSSSPLHF
TRBJ2-3	TRBV7-3	-	TRBD2	TGTGCCAGCAGCTTAACTAGCGGGAGTCCCACAGATACGCAGTATTTT	CASSLTSGSPTDTQYF
TRBJ2-1	TRBV6-5	-	TRBD1	TGTGCCAGCAGTTCCGACGGGACAGGGGGCTACAATGAGCAGTTCTTC	CASSSDGTGGYNEQFF
TRBJ2-1	TRBV28	-	TRBD2	TGTGCCAGCAGCCAGGGACTAGCGGGAGGACTAGCCTATGAGCAGTTCTTC	CASSQGLAGGLAYEQFF
TRBJ2-3	TRBV19	few	TRBD2	TGTGCCAGTAGTATAAATAGCGGGACAGATACGCAGTATTTT	CASSINSGTDTQYF
TRBJ1-3	TRBV7-2	-	-	TGTGCCAGCAGCTTGTCAGGGTTCGGAAACACCATATATTTT	CASSLSGFGNTIYF
TRBJ1-1	TRBV18	-	TRBD1	TGTGCCAGCTCACCTACGACAGGGGCCACTGAAGCTTTCTTT	CASSPTTGATEAFF
TRBJ2-3	TRBV14	-	-	TGTGCCAGCAGTCCTACCTCGGGTACGCAGTATTTT	CASSPTSGTQYF
TRBJ1-2	TRBV4-3	few	-	TGCGCCAGCAGCCAAGAAGGTCGACAGAAGGGCTACACCTTC	CASSQEGRQKGYTF
TRBJ2-7	TRBV6-1	few	TRBD2	TGTGCCAGCAGTGAAGAACTAGCGGGAGGTGGGGAGCAGTACTTC	CASSEELAGGGEQYF
TRBJ2-5	TRBV5-5	-	TRBD2	TGTGCCAGCAGCTTGGATGGCGGGAGGGCCCGGGAGACCCAGTACTTC	CASSLDGGRARETQYF
TRBJ2-3	TRBV7-9	few	TRBD1	TGTGCCAGCAGCCCGGGACAGGGAACAGATACGCAGTATTTT	CASSPGQGTDTQYF
TRBJ2-7	TRBV19	-	TRBD2	TGTGCCAGTAGACTAGCGGGATCCGGCGAGCAGTACTTC	CASRLAGSGEQYF
TRBJ2-1	TRBV11-3	-	TRBD2	TGTGCCAGCAGCTTCTCTAGCGGGGGAAACAATGAGCAGTTCTTC	CASSFSSGGNNEQFF
TRBJ2-3	TRBV19	once	TRBD2	TGTGCCAGTAGTTCCACTAGCGGGAGGGCCGCAGATACGCAGTATTTT	CASSSTSGRAADTQYF
TRBJ1-5	TRBV6-4	few	TRBD1	TGTGCCAGCAGTGACTCAAGGACAGGGGGCCATAGCAATCAGCCCCAGCATTTT	CASSDSRTGGHSNQPQHF